This TCR beta chain was found in a study of CD8 T cells in ankylosing spondylitis. Study results and limitations: Characteristic, it appeared, of ankylosing spondylitis blood was a TCR beta motif of roughly eight highly homologous variants. Peripheral blood held disease-linked clones only at relatively low frequency, and these were CD8+.

This clonotype has only a few counts. Its antigen remains unknown. The CDR3 spans 15 residues. Germline values: CDR1 SGDLS, CDR2 YYNGEE. V trimming: 0 bases; J trimming: 3 bases; junction bases outside the gene matches: 5. Via MiXCR, TCRdb re-called the 5' RACE reads, giving one row per CDR3 protein. Of about 160,000 distinct CDR3 sequences in the sample, approximately 9.9% were seen once. The chain carries TRBV9 and TRBJ2-7, with TRBD2 identical over 8 bases. The sequence was collected from a female donor with ankylosing spondylitis or in good health (not recorded which). Sequenced sample: blood, either unsorted or a sorted T cell fraction (not recorded which). The CDR3 spells CASSVGGSGVYEQYF. DNA of the CDR3: TGTGCCAGCAGCGTAGGGGGTAGCGGGGTCTACGAGCAGTACTTC. Complete variable domain (other parts from reference TRBV9 and TRBJ2-7): DSGVTQTPKHLITATGQRVTLRCSPRSGDLSVYWYQQSLDQGLQFLIQYYNGEERAKGNILERFSAQQFPDLHSELNLSSLELGDSALYFCASSVGGSGVYEQYFGPGTRLTVT.